This T cell receptor beta chain was sequenced for a study of identical twins. Findings of the study overall: With beta out-of-frame sequences, excess sharing by twins was weaker. Zero-insertion analyses were open to partial confounding by invariant MAIT and iNKT cells.

Deletions cut 0 bases from V and 6 bases from J, with 18 bases between. The CDR3 extends over 16 amino acids. Germline V lookup: CDR1 DFQATT, CDR2 SNEGSKA (reference sequence). This clonotype came up many times. Its antigen remains unidentified. In TCRdb, the 5' RACE reads were re-called with MiXCR into one record per CDR3 protein. The table records hundreds of thousands of distinct CDR3 sequences, roughly 6% of them present only once. There were only healthy Caucasians among the donors. The chain carries TRBV20-1 and TRBJ2-1, with D perhaps matching TRBD2 (6 bases). Source material: naive T cells sorted from blood. This receptor was identified in a man younger than 35 in good health. Written as DNA, the CDR3 is TGCAGTGCTAGAGATCTCCAACGGGAGTCCGTCAATGAGCAGTTCTTC. Its protein product is CSARDLQRESVNEQFF.